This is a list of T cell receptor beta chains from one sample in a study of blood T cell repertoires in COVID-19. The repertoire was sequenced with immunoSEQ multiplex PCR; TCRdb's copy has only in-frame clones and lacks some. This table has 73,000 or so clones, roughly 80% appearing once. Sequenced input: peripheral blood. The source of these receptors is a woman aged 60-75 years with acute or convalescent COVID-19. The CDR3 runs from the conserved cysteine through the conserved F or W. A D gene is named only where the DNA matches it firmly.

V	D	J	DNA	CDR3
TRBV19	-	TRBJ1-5	TGTGCCAGTAGTGGCTCATTTAGCAATCAGCCCCAGCATTTT	CASSGSFSNQPQHF
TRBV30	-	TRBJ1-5	TGTGCCTGGAGTCGGGTCCGAGGCAATCAGCCCCAGCATTTT	CAWSRVRGNQPQHF
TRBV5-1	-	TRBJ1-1	TGCGCCAGCAGCCTGGACAGGAACACTGAAGCTTTCTTT	CASSLDRNTEAFF
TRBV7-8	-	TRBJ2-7	TGTGCCAGCAGCTTAGATTACGGTACCTACGAGCAGTACTTC	CASSLDYGTYEQYF
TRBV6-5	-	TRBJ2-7	TGTGCCAGCAAGGGAGCTACCTACGAGCAGTACTTC	CASKGATYEQYF
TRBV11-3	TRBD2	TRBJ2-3	TGTGCCAGCAGCCCAGGACTAGCGGTTGATACGCAGTATTTT	CASSPGLAVDTQYF
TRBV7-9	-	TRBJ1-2	TGTGCCAGCAGACCACTTAGATCTGGCTACACCTTC	CASRPLRSGYTF
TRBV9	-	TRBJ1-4	TGTGCCAGCAGCGTTACAGGGTTTGGGGAAAAACTGTTTTTT	CASSVTGFGEKLFF
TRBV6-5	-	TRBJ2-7	TGTGCCAGCAGAGACAGCCTCTCCTACGAGCAGTACTTC	CASRDSLSYEQYF
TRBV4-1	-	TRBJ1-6	TGCGCCAGCAGCCAACAGGTCCCTTCACCCCTCCACTTT	CASSQQVPSPLHF
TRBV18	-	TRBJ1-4	TGTGCCAGCTCACCATCCGGGTTTGGCGAAAAACTGTTTTTT	CASSPSGFGEKLFF
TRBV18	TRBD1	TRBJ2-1	TGTGCCAGCTCAGGACAGGGGAGCCTCAACAATGAGCAGTTCTTC	CASSGQGSLNNEQFF
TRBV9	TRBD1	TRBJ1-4	TGTGCCAGCAGCGCAACAGGGGTTGAAAAACTGTTTTTT	CASSATGVEKLFF